One sample yielded the 22 T cell receptor beta chains listed below, sequenced in a study of tissue T cells after allogeneic stem cell transplantation. Assay used: immunoSEQ multiplex PCR; TCRdb lists only in-frame clones, some missing. The sample yields 20,000 to 25,000 clones, over 55% seen once. Input material: spleen. The source is a female BALB/c mouse in good health. MHC haplotype here: H2-d.

Concerning this clone itself: The genes are named according to mouse. Partial CDR3 DNA: TGCACCTGCAGTGCAGTTGGACAGCATGCTGAGCAGTTC. Its translation: CTCSAVGQHAEQF. In full, the CDR3 reads CTCSAVGQHAEQFF. V is TRBV1 and J is TRBJ2-1, with a possible D match to TRBD1 (6 bases). The read ends 1 residue shy of where the CDR3 ends; the end is completed using the germline J gene. V shed 1 base and J shed 5 bases, with 9 bases lying between them. CDR1 NSQYPW and CDR2 LRSPGD come from the germline V gene (reference sequence). The CDR3 consists of 14 residues.

Concerning this clone: Gene names refer to mouse genes. The read stops 1 residue short of the end of the CDR3; the missing end is completed from the germline J gene. J is TRBJ1-1 and V is TRBV16; 8 bases map to TRBD1. This CDR3 contains 13 residues. V lost 5 bases, J lost 5 bases, and 4 bases stayed unmatched. Germline V gives CDR1 SGHSA, CDR2 FRNQAP. CDR3 bases read: TGTGCAAGCAGCCAGGACAGGGAGACAGAAGTCTTC. As protein: CASSQDRETEVF. The whole CDR3 is CASSQDRETEVFF.

To note about this clone: Gene names and germline match the mouse. The DNA read from the CDR3 is TGTGCCAGCAGTGATGCTGGGGTTCAAAACACCTTGTAC. Its translation: CASSDAGVQNTLY. The CDR3 reads in full as CASSDAGVQNTLYF. This chain links TRBV13-1 with TRBJ2-4; D is possibly TRBD2 (6 bases). The DNA ends 1 residue before the CDR3 does, and the rest of the CDR3 is filled in from the germline J gene. Germline-derived CDR1 and CDR2 are NSHNY and SYGAGN. The CDR3 sequence is 14 residues long. V was trimmed by 0 bases and J by 2 bases, leaving 7 bases between them.

In regard to this clone: Gene names refer to mouse genes. The CDR3 end falls 1 residue outside the read, so it is completed with the germline J gene. This chain connects TRBV13-3 to TRBJ2-3; 8 positions agree with TRBD1. Trimming removed 0 bases from V and 1 base from J; junction bases left unmatched: 1. Germline values: CDR1 NNHDY, CDR2 SYVADS. This CDR3 contains 15 residues. CDR3 amino acids: CASSDETGGAETLYF. CDR3 DNA, as far as it was read: TGTGCCAGCAGTGATGAGACAGGGGGTGCAGAAACGCTGTAT.

About this clone itself: The genes are named according to mouse. The CDR3 end is not reached by the read, which stops 1 residue before it; the germline J gene fills it in. The chain has TRBV31 and TRBJ2-7; 8 positions match TRBD2. Germline-derived CDR1 and CDR2 are GKSSPN and SITVG. The CDR3 loop spans 14 amino acids. Losses at the gene ends were 0 bases for V and 3 bases for J; bases not matched to a gene: 4. This chain's CDR3 is CAWSLSWGVYEQYF. CDR3 DNA, as far as it was read: TGTGCCTGGAGTCTAAGCTGGGGGGTCTATGAACAGTAC.

Of note for this clone: The gene symbols are mouse symbols. The read is 1 residue too short to cover the CDR3 end, so that end is filled in from the germline J gene. This chain links TRBV13-3 with TRBJ1-6, with D unresolved. TRBJ1-6 is classed as an ORF, of uncertain function. V dropped 3 bases and J dropped 7 bases, with 8 bases sitting between them. The CDR3 length is 13 residues. CDR1 NNHDY and CDR2 SYVADS come from the germline V gene. The covered CDR3 bases are TGTGCCAGCAGTGGCCCGGGGAATTCGCCCCTCTAC. Translated: CASSGPGNSPLY. The whole CDR3 reads CASSGPGNSPLYF.

With regard to this clone: The gene names here belong to mouse. Read data end 1 residue before the CDR3 end; the end is taken from the germline J gene. The chain uses TRBV1 and TRBJ2-7, with 9 bases fitting TRBD1. This CDR3 has 14 residues. V shed 0 bases and J 7 bases; nucleotides not matched to a gene: 4. Germline values: CDR1 NSQYPW, CDR2 LRSPGD (reference sequence). The sequenced CDR3 bases are TGCACCTGCAGTGCAGATCGGACAGGGGTCGAACAGTAC. Residues: CTCSADRTGVEQY. The complete CDR3 reads CTCSADRTGVEQYF.

To note about this clone: Gene names follow the mouse nomenclature. From the germline J gene comes the end of the CDR3, since the read stops 1 residue before it. V and J are TRBV4 and TRBJ1-1, with TRBD1 matching 7 bases. This CDR3 has 13 amino acids. J was trimmed by 4 bases and V by 5 bases; bases with no gene match: 4. Germline CDR1 and CDR2: LGHDT and YNNKQL (reference sequence). CDR3 sequence: CASSRRDSTEVFF. The CDR3 bases that were read are TGTGCCAGCAGCCGCCGGGACAGCACAGAAGTCTTC.

With respect to this clone: The germline and genes are mouse ones. The read ends 1 residue before the CDR3 terminus; that terminus is restored from the germline J gene. This sample includes further DNA sequences coding for the same CDR3. The chain recombines TRBV20 with TRBJ2-5; TRBD2 matches 8 bases. V trimming: 4 bases; J trimming: 0 bases; junction bases outside the gene matches: 0. The CDR3 extends over 13 amino acids. Per germline, CDR1 GFQATS and CDR2 STVNSAI. CDR3 loop: CGATGGNQDTQYF. Partial CDR3 DNA: TGTGGTGCTACTGGGGGGAACCAAGACACCCAGTAC.

Of note for this clone: Genes here carry mouse names. The read terminates 1 residue ahead of where the CDR3 ends, so the germline J gene completes it. This chain links TRBV29 with TRBJ2-2; TRBD1 is a possible D gene (5 bases). This CDR3 has 14 amino acids. The germline V gene encodes CDR1 MSHET and CDR2 SYDVDS. V lost 4 bases and J lost 1, with 7 bases in between. CDR3 DNA, as far as it was read: TGTGCTAGCAGTTCCCAGGGAAACACCGGGCAGCTCTAC. This encodes CASSSQGNTGQLY. The whole CDR3 reads CASSSQGNTGQLYF.

This clone was detected only a few times. Gene names refer to mouse genes. Read coverage stops 1 residue before the CDR3 terminus; the germline J gene supplies the remainder. The V gene is TRBV13-3, the J gene TRBJ2-7; 10 nucleotides agree with TRBD2. After removal of 5 bases from V and 7 bases from J, the junction contained 6 bases not matched to a gene. CDR1 is NNHDY, CDR2 SYVADS, per germline. The CDR3 contains 13 residues. The sequenced part of the CDR3 DNA is TGTGCCAGCAGCAGACTGGGGGGTAGGGAACAGTAC. Translating gives CASSRLGGREQY. The entire CDR3 sequence reads CASSRLGGREQYF.

Comments on this clone: The genes are named according to mouse. Sequencing ends 1 residue short of the CDR3 end; the germline J gene provides the rest. V is TRBV13-2 and J is TRBJ2-1; 8 nucleotides match TRBD2. Trimming took 3 bases from V and 3 from J; bases not matched to a gene: 5. The CDR3 has 15 residues. Germline CDR1 NNHNN, CDR2 SYGAGS (reference sequence). The CDR3 bases that were read are TGTGCCAGCGGTGTCGGGGGGGCGCCCTATGCTGAGCAGTTC. Translated, it gives CASGVGGAPYAEQF. The entire CDR3 sequence reads CASGVGGAPYAEQFF.

This clone was detected only a few times. Gene and germline names: mouse. The DNA ends 1 residue before the CDR3 does, and the rest of the CDR3 is filled in from the germline J gene. V gene TRBV13-1 combines with J gene TRBJ2-7, with 9 bases aligning to TRBD2. The junction had 5 bases not matched to a gene; V was cut back by 5 bases and J by 2 bases. CDR1 and CDR2 (germline): NSHNY, SYGAGN. This CDR3 spans 14 amino acids. This CDR3 reads CASRSRTGAYEQYF. Incomplete CDR3 DNA: TGTGCCAGCAGATCCCGGACTGGGGCCTATGAACAGTAC.

About this clone itself: Mouse germline and gene names are used. The CDR3 end is not reached by the read, which stops 1 residue before it; the germline J gene fills it in. The chain carries TRBV13-2 and TRBJ2-4, with TRBD1 as a possible D gene (7 bases). V was pared by 1 base and J by 1 base, with 10 bases between. The CDR3 has 15 amino acids. Germline CDR1 NNHNN, CDR2 SYGAGS (reference sequence). CDR3 DNA, as far as it was read: TGTGCCAGCGGTGATCAGGGGGGAGGTCAAAACACCTTGTAC. Translation gives CASGDQGGGQNTLY. The CDR3, in full, reads CASGDQGGGQNTLYF.

A remark on this clone: Here the gene names and germline are mouse. The missing CDR3 end, 1 residue past where the read stops, is filled in from the germline J gene. The chain carries TRBV5 and TRBJ2-7, with 8 positions matching TRBD2. J gave up 6 bases and V 0 bases, and 4 bases lay outside the gene matches. Germline V gives CDR1 LGHNA, CDR2 YNLKQL (reference sequence). CDR3 length: 14 amino acids. CDR3 loop: CASSQDWGDFEQYF. Incomplete CDR3 DNA: TGTGCCAGCAGCCAAGACTGGGGGGACTTTGAACAGTAC.

Notes on this clone: Each gene name is a mouse one. The CDR3 end lies 1 residue beyond the end of the read and is filled in from the germline J gene. The rearrangement links TRBV13-3 to TRBJ2-2; TRBD1 aligns across 8 bases. The CDR3 spans 15 residues. CDR1 is NNHDY and CDR2 is SYVADS in the germline V gene. V shed 1 base and J 3 bases; nucleotides not matched to a gene: 2. This CDR3 reads CASSDNRGDTGQLYF. Partial CDR3 DNA: TGTGCCAGCAGTGATAACAGGGGGGACACCGGGCAGCTCTAC.

Of note for this clone: Here the gene names and germline are mouse. The sequenced fragment ends 1 residue before the CDR3 boundary, so the rest is inferred from the germline J gene. J is TRBJ2-3 and V is TRBV24, with D possibly matching TRBD2 (6 bases). The CDR3 contains 16 residues. Germline loops: CDR1 KGHTA, CDR2 FRNEEI. V lost 1 base, J lost 0 bases, and 11 bases lay in between. The part of the CDR3 DNA that was read is TGTGCCAGCAGTCTGTCCGGGGGGACTAGTGCAGAAACGCTGTAT. Translated, it gives CASSLSGGTSAETLY. The complete CDR3 sequence is CASSLSGGTSAETLYF.

This clone appeared a single time. Mouse germline and gene names are used. The read ends 1 residue before the CDR3 terminus; that terminus is restored from the germline J gene. The chain carries TRBV2 and TRBJ1-2, with 7 bases aligning to TRBD1. This CDR3 has 13 amino acids. V shed 4 bases and J 4 bases; nucleotides not matched to a gene: 3. CDR1 is LGHNA, CDR2 YSYQKL, per germline. The covered CDR3 bases are TGTGCCAGCAGCCGTAGACAGGGCTCCGACTACACC. It encodes CASSRRQGSDYT. The complete CDR3 sequence is CASSRRQGSDYTF.

Only a few counts were recorded for this clone. Mouse names are used for the genes. Partial CDR3 DNA: TGTGCCAGCAGTGATATGGGACAAATTTCTGGAAATACGCTCTAT. It is translated as CASSDMGQISGNTLY. The whole CDR3 protein is CASSDMGQISGNTLYF. The chain links TRBV13-3 to TRBJ1-3, with D possibly matching TRBD1 (6 bases). Read coverage stops 1 residue before the CDR3 terminus; the germline J gene supplies the remainder. This CDR3 region has 16 residues. V lost 1 base and J lost 0, with 11 bases in between. Germline CDR1 is NNHDY and CDR2 is SYVADS.

With regard to this clone: Genes here carry mouse names. The read is 1 residue too short to cover the CDR3 end, so that end is filled in from the germline J gene. The V gene is TRBV13-1, the J gene TRBJ2-7; 8 nucleotides align to TRBD1. CDR3 length: 12 residues. Trimming cost V 2 bases and J 6 bases; bases outside gene matches: 1. The germline gives CDR1 NSHNY, CDR2 SYGAGN. CDR3 DNA, as far as it was read: TGTGCCAGCAGTGACACAGGGGGTGAACAGTAC. It translates to CASSDTGGEQY. The complete CDR3 protein is CASSDTGGEQYF.

Remarks on this clone: Gene names are the mouse ones. The DNA ends 1 residue before the CDR3 does, and the rest of the CDR3 is filled in from the germline J gene. This chain uses TRBV13-1 with TRBJ2-5; 10 nucleotides align to TRBD2. This CDR3 has 17 amino acids. Trimming at V came to 3 bases and at J to 2 bases, leaving 9 bases not matched to a gene. Germline CDR1 reads NSHNY; CDR2 reads SYGAGN. The DNA read from the CDR3 is TGTGCCAGCAGTGCTCCTTCTGGGGGGGCTGGCCAAGACACCCAGTAC. This sequence encodes CASSAPSGGAGQDTQY. The entire CDR3 protein is CASSAPSGGAGQDTQYF.

Comment on this clone: Gene names refer to mouse genes. The read ends 1 residue before the CDR3 terminus; that terminus is restored from the germline J gene. This chain joins TRBV13-2 and TRBJ1-1; no clear D. This CDR3 is built from 14 residues. V gave up 0 bases and J gave up 1 base, with 7 bases separating them. Per the germline V gene, CDR1 is NNHNN and CDR2 is SYGAGS (reference sequence). CDR3: CASGDGRRNTEVFF. The DNA read from the CDR3 is TGTGCCAGCGGTGATGGTCGGCGGAACACAGAAGTCTTC.